This T cell receptor (beta chain) was sequenced for a study of Graves' ophthalmopathy and Graves' hyperthyroidism. Ten or more counts support this clonotype. RNA transcripts served as template for amplifying TCR beta CDR3 sequences. RT-PCR with HTBI primers came first, then second-round multiplex PCR. TCRdb re-derived calls from the multiplex PCR reads in MiXCR, one entry per CDR3 protein. Among 600,000 to 950,000 distinct CDR3 sequences listed, around 40% were seen once. CDR1 is SEHNR, CDR2 FQNEAQ, per germline (reference sequence). CDR3 length: 15 residues. V was shortened by 4 bases and J by 2 bases, with 14 bases between the two germline ends.

The chain couples TRBV7-9 to TRBJ1-1, with a tentative D call TRBD1 (5 bases). This TCR was recovered from an adult man with Graves' ophthalmopathy. The sequenced material came from peripheral blood. The CDR3 nucleotides read TGTGCCAGCAGCTCCGTGGACACACGTAACACTGAAGCTTTCTTT. Translating gives CASSSVDTRNTEAFF.